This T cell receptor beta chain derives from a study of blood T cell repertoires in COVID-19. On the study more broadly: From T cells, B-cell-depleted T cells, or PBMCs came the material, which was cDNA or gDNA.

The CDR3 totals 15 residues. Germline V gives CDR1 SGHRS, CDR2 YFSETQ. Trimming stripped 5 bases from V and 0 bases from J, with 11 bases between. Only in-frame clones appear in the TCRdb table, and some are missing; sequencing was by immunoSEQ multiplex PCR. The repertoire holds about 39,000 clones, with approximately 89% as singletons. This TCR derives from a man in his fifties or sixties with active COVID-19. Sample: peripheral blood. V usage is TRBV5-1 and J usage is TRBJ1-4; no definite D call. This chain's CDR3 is CASSSYRATNEKLFF. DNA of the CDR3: TGCGCCAGCAGTTCATACAGAGCAACTAATGAAAAACTGTTTTTT.